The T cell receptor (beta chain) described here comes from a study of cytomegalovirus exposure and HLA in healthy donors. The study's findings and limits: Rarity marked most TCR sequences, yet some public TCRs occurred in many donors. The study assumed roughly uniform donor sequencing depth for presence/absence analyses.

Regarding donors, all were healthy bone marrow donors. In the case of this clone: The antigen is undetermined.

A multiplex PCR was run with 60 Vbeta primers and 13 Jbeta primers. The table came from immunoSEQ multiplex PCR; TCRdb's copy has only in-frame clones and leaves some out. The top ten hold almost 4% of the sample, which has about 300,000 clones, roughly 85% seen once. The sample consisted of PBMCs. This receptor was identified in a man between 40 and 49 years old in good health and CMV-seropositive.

This chain's CDR3 is CASSFTGREQYF. Here the CDR3 DNA reads TGTGCCAGCAGTTTCACAGGGAGAGAGCAGTACTTC. The chain combines TRBV27 with TRBJ2-7; D might be TRBD1 (6 bases). The V gene lost 3 bases and the J gene lost 7 bases, with 10 bases spanning the gap. The CDR3 is made up of 12 amino acids. Per the germline V gene, CDR1 is MNHEY and CDR2 is SMNVEV (reference sequence).